The 19 T cell receptor beta chains given below trace back to one sample, sequenced in a study of blood T cell repertoires in COVID-19. Generated by immunoSEQ multiplex PCR, the TCRdb table keeps only in-frame clones and is missing some. The data hold about 430,000 clones, with approximately 87% observed a single time. The sequenced material came from PBMCs or T cells enriched from blood (not recorded which). Source of these receptors: a woman in her twenties or thirties with acute COVID-19.

The gene calls are TRBV4-3 and TRBJ2-7; TRBD2 might be the D (6 bases). V dropped 0 bases and J dropped 6 bases, with 9 bases sitting between them. CDR3 size: 13 residues. Germline values: CDR1 LGHNA, CDR2 YSLEER. CDR3 loop: CASSQDGRGEQYF. In DNA form, the CDR3 reads TGCGCCAGCAGCCAAGATGGGCGGGGCGAGCAGTACTTC.

The chain uses TRBV5-3 and TRBJ1-4; possible D gene TRBD1, 5 bases. TRBV5-3 counts as an open reading frame of uncertain function. This CDR3 spans 15 amino acids. The V and J ends lost 8 bases and 3 bases respectively, with 17 bases between them. The CDR3 sequence is CASHNLKGPNEKLFF. DNA of the CDR3: TGTGCCAGTCACAACCTCAAGGGGCCTAATGAAAAACTGTTTTTT.

The chain has TRBV6-5 and TRBJ1-2; TRBD1 matches 9 bases. V lost 6 bases, J lost 4 bases, and 3 bases stayed unmatched. Germline CDR1 is MNHEY and CDR2 is SVGAGI. There are 13 residues in the CDR3. The CDR3 is CASSGTGPYGYTF. CDR3 bases: TGTGCCAGCAGCGGGACAGGGCCCTATGGCTACACCTTC.

The rearrangement links TRBV13 to TRBJ1-4; the D is unclear. This CDR3 is 14 amino acids long. Per germline, CDR1 PRHDT and CDR2 FYEKMQ (reference sequence). V lost 5 bases, J lost 8 bases, and 15 bases lay in between. CDR3 sequence reads: CASSPLGLNEKLFF. CDR3 DNA sequence: TGTGCCAGCAGCCCCCTCGGGTTGAACGAAAAACTGTTTTTT. Full variable domain (missing parts from reference TRBV13 and TRBJ1-4): AAGVIQSPRHLIKEKRETATLKCYPIPRHDTVYWYQQGPGQDPQFLISFYEKMQSDKGSIPDRFSAQQFSDYHSELNMSSLELGDSALYFCASSPLGLNEKLFFGSGTQLSVL.

The rearrangement uses TRBV18 and TRBJ2-1, with TRBD2 matching over 12 bases. CDR3 length: 15 residues. The V segment lost 3 bases and the J segment 7 bases; nucleotides outside the gene matches: 4. Germline CDR1 reads KGHSH; CDR2 reads LQKENI. The CDR3 sequence: CASSPTSGGWNEQFF. CDR3 nucleotides: TGTGCCAGCTCACCCACTAGCGGGGGGTGGAATGAGCAGTTCTTC.

The rearrangement uses TRBV6-5 and TRBJ1-2; 12 nucleotides match TRBD1. The CDR3 length is 15 residues. Germline loops: CDR1 MNHEY, CDR2 SVGAGI. The V and J ends lost 7 bases and 6 bases, in that order; junction bases with no gene match: 9. CDR3: CASTSGGQGANGYTF. The DNA of the CDR3 is TGTGCCAGCACCAGCGGGGGACAGGGGGCCAATGGCTACACCTTC.

The V call is TRBV18, the J call TRBJ1-2; D is possibly TRBD1 (6 bases). CDR1 KGHSH and CDR2 LQKENI come from the germline V gene. The CDR3 runs 11 residues. V shed 6 bases and J shed 8 bases, with 10 bases lying between them. The CDR3 protein is CASSDRSGYTF. The CDR3 DNA sequence: TGTGCCAGCTCGGACAGAAGCGGCTACACCTTC.

The rearrangement joins TRBV25-1 to TRBJ1-1; 7 bases are a match to TRBD1. Germline V gene sequence: CDR1 MGHDK, CDR2 SYGVNS. V was pared by 3 bases and J by 0 bases, with 4 bases of the junction left unmatched. This CDR3 has 15 residues. This chain's CDR3 is CASSDWDSLNTEAFF. CDR3 sequence (DNA): TGTGCCAGCAGTGACTGGGACAGCCTGAACACTGAAGCTTTCTTT.

This sequence joins TRBV29-1 and TRBJ1-1; no clear D. CDR1 and CDR2 (germline): SQVTM, ANQGSEA. V was clipped by 5 bases and J by 1 base, with 5 bases between them. The CDR3 runs to 11 residues. The CDR3, as DNA: TGCAGCGTTCCTAAGAACACTGAAGCTTTCTTT. This gives the protein CSVPKNTEAFF.

The chain joins TRBV7-9 to TRBJ2-3; TRBD2 aligns across 13 bases. With V trimmed by 5 bases and J by 6 bases, 20 bases remained unmatched. CDR1 and CDR2 (germline): SEHNR, FQNEAQ (reference sequence). This CDR3 is 20 amino acids long. The CDR3 DNA sequence: TGTGCCAGCAGCATCCTATTAGGGTCCACTAGCGGGGGGGCCAGGGATACGCAGTATTTT. Residues: CASSILLGSTSGGARDTQYF.

The gene calls are TRBV4-3 and TRBJ1-2; 9 bases are shared with TRBD1. Germline V lookup: CDR1 LGHNA, CDR2 YSLEER. J was trimmed by 8 bases and V by 5 bases; bases with no gene match: 15. This CDR3 is built from 16 residues. The CDR3 sequence is CASSFRDRAFAQGYTF. CDR3 coding DNA: TGCGCCAGCAGCTTCCGGGACAGGGCATTCGCCCAGGGCTACACCTTC.

CDR3 sequence (DNA): TGTGCCAGCAGCCCCGGGGACAGGGCAGATACGCAGTATTTT. Protein product: CASSPGDRADTQYF. The gene calls are TRBV7-3 and TRBJ2-3; 9 nucleotides line up with TRBD1. In germline, CDR1 is SGHTA, CDR2 FQGTGA. This CDR3 is 14 amino acids long. With 5 bases clipped from V and 4 bases from J, the junction kept 4 bases outside the gene matches.

This clone was seen a handful of times. V usage is TRBV29-1 and J usage is TRBJ1-2; maybe TRBD1 (6 bases). The CDR3 length is 11 residues. Germline values: CDR1 SQVTM, CDR2 ANQGSEA. V lost 6 bases and J lost 8, with 13 bases in between. The CDR3 nucleotides read TGCAGCGTCCACAGGGATTGGGGCTACACCTTC. Residues: CSVHRDWGYTF.

This clone has only one observation. The rearrangement joins TRBV2 to TRBJ2-7; 7 nucleotides agree with TRBD1. Germline CDR1 SNHLY, CDR2 FYNNEI. The CDR3 has 15 amino acids. The J segment lost 5 bases and the V segment lost 5 bases, leaving 12 bases of the junction unmatched. CDR3 in DNA: TGTGCCAGCAGTACCGGGACAGATCCTCTCCACGAGCAGTACTTC. It codes for CASSTGTDPLHEQYF.

The chain combines TRBV11-2 with TRBJ1-1; D is undetermined. Germline V gene data show CDR1 as SGHAT and CDR2 as FQNNGV. The CDR3 extends over 14 amino acids. The ends were cut back, 1 base at V and 8 bases at J, with 14 bases in the middle. CDR3 bases: TGTGCCAGCAGCTTAGTGTTCGGGGAAACGGAAGCTTTCTTT. This gives the protein CASSLVFGETEAFF.

The CDR3 spells CASSVGTVRFDEQYF. In DNA, the CDR3 is TGTGCCAGCAGCGTAGGGACAGTAAGGTTCGACGAGCAGTACTTC. The rearrangement uses TRBV9 and TRBJ2-7; possibly TRBD1 for D (6 bases). Trimming pared 0 bases from V and 5 bases from J, leaving 15 bases between. CDR3 length: 15 residues. Germline lookup yields CDR1 SGDLS and CDR2 YYNGEE.

This sequence joins TRBV4-2 and TRBJ2-3, with 12 bases identical to TRBD2. J gave up 6 bases and V 1 base, and 8 bases lay outside the gene matches. Germline V CDR1 and CDR2: LGHNA, YNFKEQ. This CDR3 comprises 17 residues. The CDR3 sequence: CASSQGLAGDAWDTQYF. In nucleotides, the CDR3 is TGTGCCAGCAGCCAAGGACTAGCGGGGGATGCATGGGATACGCAGTATTTT.

This clone showed up just a few times. The chain has TRBV30 and TRBJ2-1; no reliable D call. Per the germline V gene, CDR1 is GTSNPN and CDR2 is SVGIG (reference sequence). The CDR3 totals 12 residues. V lost 1 base to trimming and J lost 10 bases, with 11 bases between them. The CDR3 DNA follows: TGTGCCTGGAGTGCATCTACCAGGGAGCAGTTCTTC. The encoded protein is CAWSASTREQFF.

The chain recombines TRBV20-1 with TRBJ1-6; D gene ambiguous. The CDR3 extends over 15 amino acids. The germline V gene has CDR1 DFQATT and CDR2 SNEGSKA (reference sequence). Trimming cost V 3 bases and J 9 bases, with 18 bases left between them. CDR3 nucleotide sequence: TGCAGTGCTAGTTTATCGCAGGAATGGGTTTCACCCCTCCACTTT. This sequence encodes CSASLSQEWVSPLHF.